This T cell receptor (beta chain) was sequenced in a study of blood T cell repertoires in COVID-19. This CDR3 is 16 amino acids long. V lost 4 bases and J 3 bases, leaving 16 bases between the germline ends. CDR1 LGHDT and CDR2 YNNKEL come from the germline V gene (reference sequence). Assay: immunoSEQ multiplex PCR; the TCRdb copy retains only in-frame clones and omits some. In the table there are a few hundred thousand clones, around nine tenths of which are singletons. The sequenced sample consisted of peripheral blood. The receptor's source is a middle-aged woman who had recovered from COVID-19. This chain connects TRBV3-1 (or the pseudogene TRBV3-2) to TRBJ2-1; maybe TRBD2 (6 bases). The CDR3 region is CASSLILAVDYNEQFF. The CDR3, as DNA: TGTGCCAGCAGCCTAATCTTAGCGGTAGACTACAATGAGCAGTTCTTC.